The following is a TCR beta chain sequence with its context. Method: immunoSEQ multiplex PCR; TCRdb's copy keeps in-frame clones and lacks some. The data show some 2.3 million clones, approximately 95% seen once. This record belongs to a study of shared clonotypes between healthy human individuals. CDR3 length: 13 residues. Looked up from germline, CDR1 is KGHSH and CDR2 is LQKENI. V was clipped by 3 bases and J by 2 bases, with 7 bases between them. The chain carries TRBV18 and TRBJ1-2; D is unclear. The clonotype was recovered from a man between 18 and 35 years old in good health. Some clones in this sample may be carry-over from other donors' samples. The sequenced sample was naive CD4+ T cells from PBMCs. Specified subset: CD45RA+ positively selected. CDR3 in amino acids: CASSPAENYGYTF. The CDR3 DNA is TGTGCCAGCTCACCGGCCGAGAACTATGGCTACACCTTC.